This T cell receptor beta chain was captured by sequencing in a study of CD8 T cells in Susac syndrome. Whole-study findings and limits: As acknowledged by the study, its TCR sequencing and HLA analysis included a relatively small number of individuals.

Sequencing targeted TCR beta in T cells from blood (CD8+ and CD4+). After extraction with the RNeasy kit, about 0.5 to 1 ug of the RNA was reverse transcribed using random hexamers. Amplification of TCR beta CDR3 by immunoSEQ multiplex PCR spanned 54 Vbeta and 13 Jbeta. Using its own MiXCR run on the immunoSEQ multiplex PCR reads, TCRdb lists one record per CDR3 protein. Of 150,000 to 200,000 distinct CDR3 sequences in the sample, 93% were seen once. In the case of this clonotype: What it recognizes is unknown.

Material: CD4+ T cells from PBMCs. The receptor was derived from a human donor with multiple sclerosis.

CDR3 nucleotide sequence: TGCGCCAGCAGCCCGCGACAGGGTTGGGGCTACACCTTC. Its protein product is CASSPRQGWGYTF. J is TRBJ1-2 and V is TRBV4-1; the match to TRBD1 covers 7 bases. The V gene end was trimmed by 4 bases and the J gene end by 8 bases; junction bases not matched to a gene: 7. The germline V gene has CDR1 MGHRA and CDR2 YSYEKL. The CDR3 covers 13 residues.